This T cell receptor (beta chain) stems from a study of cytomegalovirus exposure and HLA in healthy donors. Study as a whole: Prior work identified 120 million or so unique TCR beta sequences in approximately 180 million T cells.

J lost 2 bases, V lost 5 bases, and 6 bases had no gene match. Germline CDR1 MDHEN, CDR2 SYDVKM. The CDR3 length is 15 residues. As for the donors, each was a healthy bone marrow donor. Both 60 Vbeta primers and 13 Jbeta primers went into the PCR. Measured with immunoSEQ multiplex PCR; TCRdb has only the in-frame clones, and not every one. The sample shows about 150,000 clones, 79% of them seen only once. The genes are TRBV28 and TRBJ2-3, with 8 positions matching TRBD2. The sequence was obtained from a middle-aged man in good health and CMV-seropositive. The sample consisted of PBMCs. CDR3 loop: CASSQAGDLTDTQYF. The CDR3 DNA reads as TGTGCCAGCAGTCAAGCGGGGGACCTCACAGATACGCAGTATTTT.